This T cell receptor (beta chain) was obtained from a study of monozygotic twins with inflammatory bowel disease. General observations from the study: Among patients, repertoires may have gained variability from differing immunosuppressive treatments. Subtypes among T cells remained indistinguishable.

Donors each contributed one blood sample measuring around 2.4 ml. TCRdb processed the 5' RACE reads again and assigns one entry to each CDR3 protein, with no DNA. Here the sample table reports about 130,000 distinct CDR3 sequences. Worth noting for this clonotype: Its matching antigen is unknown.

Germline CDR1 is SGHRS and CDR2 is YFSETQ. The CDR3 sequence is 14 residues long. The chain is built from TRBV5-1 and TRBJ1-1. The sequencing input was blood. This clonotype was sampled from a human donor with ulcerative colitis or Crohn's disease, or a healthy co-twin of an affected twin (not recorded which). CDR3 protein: CASSTGTSYTEAFF.